Each of the 10 T cell receptor beta chains below was sequenced from the same sample in a study of T cell repertoires in cytomegalovirus infection (dated by TCRdb to between 2018 and 2021). Sequenced on an Illumina HiSeq 1500. TCRdb cleaned the public reads at Q25 with fastp, built clones with MiXCR and kept in-frame beta chains. Each CDR3 protein appears once, grouped with its most common genes and DNA. The sample includes about 130,000 distinct CDR3 sequences, with roughly a quarter observed a single time. The top ten hold approximately 35% of the sample. For these receptors, no antigen is known. Sequencing input: PBMCs, sequenced either directly or after in vitro stimulation (not recorded which). The receptors shown here come from a human donor in good health (CMV status not recorded). Some clones in this sample may be carry-over from other donors' samples.

The chain joins TRBV6-1 to TRBJ2-3; 7 bases are a match to TRBD1. Germline V lookup: CDR1 MNHNS, CDR2 SASEGT. The junction had 7 bases not matched to a gene; V was cut back by 11 bases and J by 2 bases. This CDR3 contains 13 residues. The CDR3: CACSGQNTDTQYF. Here the CDR3 DNA reads TGTGCCTGCTCGGGACAGAACACAGATACGCAGTATTTT.

This chain links TRBV5-6 with TRBJ2-1, with D maybe TRBD2 (6 bases). The germline V and J ends were trimmed by 5 bases and 8 bases, with 20 bases remaining between them. The CDR3 covers 15 residues. Germline values: CDR1 SGHDT, CDR2 YYEEEE. The DNA of the CDR3 is TGTGCCAGCAGTCCCGCCGGAGGGCCGGAGGATGAGCAGTTCTTC. This codes for CASSPAGGPEDEQFF. Based on the CDR3 plus reference TRBV5-6 and TRBJ2-1, the full variable domain is DAGVTQSPTHLIKTRGQQVTLRCSPKSGHDTVSWYQQALGQGPQFIFQYYEEEERQRGNFPDRFSGHQFPNYSSELNVNALLLGDSALYLCASSPAGGPEDEQFFGPGTRLTVL.

This clonotype has a count of ten or more. The chain combines TRBV7-9 with TRBJ2-7, with a possible D match to TRBD2 (6 bases). This CDR3 spans 13 amino acids. Germline CDR1 SEHNR, CDR2 FQNEAQ (reference sequence). Trimming shortened V by 4 bases and J by 4 bases, and 11 bases separated the two germline ends. The CDR3 region has the DNA TGTGCCAGCAGCTCTCCGGGACTTTACGAGCAGTACGTC. It translates to CASSSPGLYEQYV.

In this sample, this clonotype turned up a few times. CDR3 sequence: CASRRDRDAFF. In nucleotides, the CDR3 is TGTGCCAGCAGAAGGGACAGGGACGCTTTCTTT. The chain is built from TRBV7-9 and TRBJ1-1; 9 bases line up with TRBD1. Trimming removed 6 bases from V and 11 bases from J; junction bases left unmatched: 4. Germline V gene sequence: CDR1 SEHNR, CDR2 FQNEAQ (reference sequence). CDR3 length: 11 amino acids.

This clonotype was recorded a few times. Here the CDR3 reads CASSQEGGADQNTDTQYF. The CDR3 region has the DNA TGCGCCAGCAGCCAAGAGGGGGGAGCGGACCAAAACACAGATACGCAGTATTTT. J is TRBJ2-3 and V is TRBV4-3; possible D gene TRBD2, 6 bases. CDR3 size: 18 residues. The germline V gene encodes CDR1 LGHNA and CDR2 YSLEER. V was cut by 0 bases and J by 2 bases, with 18 bases left in between.

This clonotype was counted ten times or more. The rearrangement uses TRBV27 and TRBJ2-3; perhaps TRBD2 as D (6 bases). Trimming left V 2 bases short and J 3 bases short, with 15 bases between. The CDR3 spans 16 residues. Germline CDR1 reads MNHEY; CDR2 reads SMNVEV (reference sequence). The chain's CDR3 is CASSLQLAPATDTQYF. As DNA, the CDR3 is TGTGCCAGCAGTTTACAGCTAGCGCCGGCGACAGATACGCAGTATTTT.

This clonotype was found a few times. The rearrangement links TRBV19 to TRBJ1-1; the match to TRBD1 covers 9 bases. V shed 7 bases and J 3 bases; nucleotides not matched to a gene: 9. The CDR3 has 15 amino acids. Germline V lookup: CDR1 LNHDA, CDR2 SQIVND (reference sequence). DNA for the CDR3: TGTGCCAGTATAAGGACAGGGGTAGGAGACACTGAAGCTTTCTTT. Residues: CASIRTGVGDTEAFF.

The chain links TRBV6-2 or TRBV6-3 to TRBJ2-1; TRBD1 might be the D (6 bases). Trimming pared 7 bases from V and 1 base from J, leaving 11 bases between. The length of the CDR3 is 14 residues. The germline V gene has CDR1 MNHEY and CDR2 SVGEGT. Here the CDR3 DNA reads TGTGCCAGCAACTACAGGGTGTCCTACAATGAGCAGTTCTTC. Amino acids: CASNYRVSYNEQFF.

This clonotype has more than one count but fewer than ten. V gene TRBV7-2 combines with J gene TRBJ1-1, with TRBD1 matching over 7 bases. V shed 1 base and J 1 base; nucleotides not matched to a gene: 6. Germline V gene lookup returns CDR1 SGHTA and CDR2 FQGNSA. This CDR3 is built from 16 residues. CDR3 loop: CASSLVLGTANTEAFF. The DNA for the CDR3 is TGTGCCAGCAGCTTAGTGCTCGGGACAGCGAACACTGAAGCTTTCTTT.

In its sample, this clonotype was seen many times. This chain joins TRBV12-3 or TRBV12-4 and TRBJ1-2; 8 bases agree with TRBD1. V lost 3 bases to trimming and J lost 2 bases; unmatched junction nucleotides: 5. The CDR3 length is 15 residues. The CDR3 DNA follows: TGTGCCAGCAGTTTTAGGGGACAGGTGAACTATGGCTACACCTTC. Its protein is CASSFRGQVNYGYTF.